The source of this TCR beta chain is a study of Ad26.COV2.S vaccination and SARS-CoV-2 variants. This clone was seen just once. What it binds is unknown. This table comes from immunoSEQ multiplex PCR, and its TCRdb copy is limited to in-frame clones, with some not included. This table has around 320,000 clones, roughly 86% appearing once. Specified treatment: around 19 received Ad26.COV2.S at low or high dose, single or two shots; 5 received placebo; per-sample allocation not given. The investigators took samples on day 63 after the first vaccine or placebo injection. General observations from the study: Individuals receiving vaccine had higher spike-specific TCR breadth than placebo recipients did.

This receptor was identified in a person aged 18-60 years who received the Ad26.COV2.S COVID-19 vaccine or a placebo. The sample in question was peripheral blood, obtained in a trial of Ad26.COV2.S vaccine versus placebo.

CDR3 in amino acids: CASSFAIQLVNTGELFF. The CDR3 DNA reads as TGTGCCAGCAGCTTCGCTATCCAGCTAGTTAACACCGGGGAGCTGTTTTTT. The chain has TRBV7-2 and TRBJ2-2, with D unclear. V lost 3 bases and J lost 2, with 16 bases in between. The CDR3 totals 17 residues. CDR1 is SGHTA, CDR2 FQGNSA, per germline.